The 6 T cell receptor beta chains presented below share a single source sample, sequenced in a study of CD8 T cells in Susac syndrome. Random hexamers were used to reverse transcribe an amount of 0.5 to 1 ug RNA. TCRdb re-analysed the immunoSEQ multiplex PCR reads in MiXCR, keeping a single row per CDR3 protein. Among 120,000 or so distinct CDR3 sequences listed, 96% were seen once. Sequenced sample: CD4+ T cells from PBMCs. The source of these receptors is a human donor with Susac syndrome.

The chain carries TRBV29-1 and TRBJ1-1; D is unresolved. The CDR3 totals 17 residues. Trimming stripped 4 bases from V and 0 bases from J, with 21 bases between. Germline CDR1 SQVTM, CDR2 ANQGSEA. The CDR3 DNA follows: TGCAGCGTTGGGATCCGAGGTGGCGGTCGGTTGAACACTGAAGCTTTCTTT. It yields the protein CSVGIRGGGRLNTEAFF. Drawing the rest from reference TRBV29-1 and TRBJ1-1, the complete variable domain is SAVISQKPSRDICQRGTSLTIQCQVDSQVTMMFWYRQQPGQSLTLIATANQGSEATYESGFVIDKFPISRPNLTFSTLTVSNMSPEDSSIYLCSVGIRGGGRLNTEAFFGQGTRLTVV.

The chain carries TRBV20-1 and TRBJ2-5; unclear D gene. The CDR3 consists of 12 residues. Germline CDR1 reads DFQATT; CDR2 reads SNEGSKA (reference sequence). For the CDR3, the DNA is TGCAGGGTTCACCGGTTGGAAGAGACCCAGTACTTC. Translated: CRVHRLEETQYF.

This clonotype was observed a single time. The CDR3 nucleotides are TGCAGTGCCCCGGGAGCCGGAGGCACAGATACGCAGTATTTT. This sequence encodes CSAPGAGGTDTQYF. The rearrangement joins TRBV20-1 to TRBJ2-3; weak D call: TRBD2 (6 bases). Germline CDR1 is DFQATT and CDR2 is SNEGSKA (reference sequence). V lost 6 bases and J 1 base, leaving 14 bases between the germline ends. This CDR3 is 14 amino acids long.

The chain combines TRBV6-1 with TRBJ2-7, with 11 nucleotides matching TRBD1. Germline V gene sequence: CDR1 MNHNS, CDR2 SASEGT. With V trimmed by 5 bases and J by 2 bases, 8 bases remained unmatched. The CDR3 consists of 16 residues. DNA for the CDR3: TGTGCCAGCAGTCCCTTTGGACAGGGGGCCCCCTACGAGCAGTACTTC. Protein product: CASSPFGQGAPYEQYF.

In this sample, this clonotype turned up once. The gene calls are TRBV5-1 and TRBJ2-7, with 10 nucleotides matching TRBD1. Germline loops: CDR1 SGHRS, CDR2 YFSETQ. The CDR3 covers 17 residues. Trimming took 4 bases from V and 2 from J; bases not matched to a gene: 12. The DNA of the CDR3 is TGCGCCAGCAGCAGATACTCCGGGACAGGGGATACCTACGAGCAGTACTTC. This encodes CASSRYSGTGDTYEQYF.

The DNA of the CDR3 is TGTGCCAGCACCCGTCAAGAGACCCAGTACTTC. Protein sequence: CASTRQETQYF. The chain links TRBV28 to TRBJ2-5; D is ambiguous. The germline V gene has CDR1 MDHEN and CDR2 SYDVKM. CDR3 size: 11 residues. V dropped 7 bases and J dropped 2 bases, with 5 bases sitting between them.